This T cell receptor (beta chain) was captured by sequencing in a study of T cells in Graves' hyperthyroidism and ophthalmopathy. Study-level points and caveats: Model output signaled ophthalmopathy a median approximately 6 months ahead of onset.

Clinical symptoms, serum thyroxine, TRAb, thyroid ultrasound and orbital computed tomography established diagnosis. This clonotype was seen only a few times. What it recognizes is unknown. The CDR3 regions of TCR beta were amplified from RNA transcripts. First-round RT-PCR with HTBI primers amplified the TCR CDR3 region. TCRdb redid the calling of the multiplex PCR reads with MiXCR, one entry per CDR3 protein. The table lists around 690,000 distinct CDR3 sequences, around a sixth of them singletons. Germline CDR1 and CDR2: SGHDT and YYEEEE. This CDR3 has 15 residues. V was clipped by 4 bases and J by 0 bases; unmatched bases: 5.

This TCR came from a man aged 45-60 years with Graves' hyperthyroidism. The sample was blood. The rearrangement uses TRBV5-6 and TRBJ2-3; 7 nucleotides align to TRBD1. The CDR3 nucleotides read TGTGCCAGCAGCACAGGGGACCCTAGCACAGATACGCAGTATTTT. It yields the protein CASSTGDPSTDTQYF. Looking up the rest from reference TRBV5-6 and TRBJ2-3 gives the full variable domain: DAGVTQSPTHLIKTRGQQVTLRCSPKSGHDTVSWYQQALGQGPQFIFQYYEEEERQRGNFPDRFSGHQFPNYSSELNVNALLLGDSALYLCASSTGDPSTDTQYFGPGTRLTVL.